What follows describes a single TCR beta chain. Its specificity is unknown. These data come from a study of radiation and T cells in renal cell carcinoma. General observations from the study: In blood, top tumor clones expanded by 2 weeks, shrinking by 4.

Time point given: baseline pretreatment blood. Indicated treatment: 15 Gy SBRT to primary tumor, nephrectomy 4 weeks later. The table came from immunoSEQ multiplex PCR; TCRdb's copy has only in-frame clones and leaves some out. In the table there are 150,000 or so clones, roughly 84% of which are singletons. The CDR3 is made up of 16 amino acids. The germline CDR1 and CDR2 sequences are SGHRS and YFSETQ. Deletions cut 2 bases from V and 1 base from J, with 12 bases between. The source of this sequence is a woman in her forties or fifties with renal cell carcinoma. The chain recombines TRBV5-1 with TRBJ2-2; tentative D call: TRBD2 (6 bases). Specimen: blood, collected from a patient whose treatment included radiotherapy and nephrectomy. The CDR3 spells CASSFGRGVNTGELFF. Here the CDR3 DNA reads TGCGCCAGCAGCTTCGGGCGCGGGGTGAACACCGGGGAGCTGTTTTTT.